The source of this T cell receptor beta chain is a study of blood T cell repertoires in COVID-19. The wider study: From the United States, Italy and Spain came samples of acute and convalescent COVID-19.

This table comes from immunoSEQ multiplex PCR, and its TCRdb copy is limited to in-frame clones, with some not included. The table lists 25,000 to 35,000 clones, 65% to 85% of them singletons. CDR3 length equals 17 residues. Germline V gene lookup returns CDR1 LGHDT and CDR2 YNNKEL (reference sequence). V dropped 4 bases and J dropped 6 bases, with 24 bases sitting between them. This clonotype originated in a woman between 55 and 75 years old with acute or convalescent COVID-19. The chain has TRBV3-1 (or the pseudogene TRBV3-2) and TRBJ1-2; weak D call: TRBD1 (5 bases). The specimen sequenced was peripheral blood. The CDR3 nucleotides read TGTGCCAGCAGCCCCTCGGGTGGAGTCGGGACGGGAGATGGCTACACCTTC. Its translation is CASSPSGGVGTGDGYTF.